These 32 T cell receptor beta chains came from one sample sequenced in a study of PD-L1 blockade in urothelial cancer. Data came from immunoSEQ multiplex PCR; TCRdb stores just in-frame clones and leaves some out. The repertoire holds about 88,000 clones, with around 90% as singletons. Stated time point: pretreatment peripheral blood. The material was PBMCs, obtained around atezolizumab (anti-PD-L1) treatment. The receptors derive from a woman aged 80 or over with urothelial cancer.

The chain couples TRBV9 to TRBJ2-1, with D possibly TRBD2 on 7 matching bases. The germline CDR1 and CDR2 sequences are SGDLS and YYNGEE. The germline V and J ends were trimmed by 4 bases and 5 bases, with 19 bases remaining between them. This CDR3 spans 16 amino acids. CDR3 residues: CASSLPRGGLHNEQFF. As DNA, the CDR3 is TGTGCCAGCAGCCTCCCGAGGGGGGGGCTCCACAATGAGCAGTTCTTC.

This chain links TRBV2 with TRBJ2-2; TRBD2 is a possible D gene (5 bases). From germline, CDR1 is SNHLY and CDR2 FYNNEI. The CDR3 spans 15 residues. V gave up 6 bases and J gave up 2 bases, with 13 bases separating them. The CDR3 reads CASSAFGLNTGELFF. CDR3 nucleotide sequence: TGTGCCAGCAGCGCGTTTGGACTTAACACCGGGGAGCTGTTTTTT.

The gene calls are TRBV27 and TRBJ2-1; unclear D gene. Germline loops: CDR1 MNHEY, CDR2 SMNVEV (reference sequence). CDR3 length equals 14 residues. V was trimmed by 3 bases and J by 4 bases, leaving 10 bases between them. The CDR3 DNA is TGTGCCAGCAGTTTTGGGCTACAATACAATGAGCAGTTCTTC. This codes for CASSFGLQYNEQFF.

Only one count was recorded for this clone. The chain is built from TRBV19 and TRBJ2-5, with D possibly TRBD2 on 5 matching bases. Trimming removed 5 bases at V and 3 bases at J, with 13 bases between. The CDR3 extends over 14 amino acids. Germline V gives CDR1 LNHDA, CDR2 SQIVND (reference sequence). The CDR3: CASSSLDFEETQYF. The CDR3 DNA follows: TGTGCCAGTAGTTCATTGGACTTCGAAGAGACCCAGTACTTC.

V and J are TRBV28 and TRBJ1-1, with D hard to call. Deletions cut 6 bases from V and 1 base from J, with 18 bases between. Germline V gene data show CDR1 as MDHEN and CDR2 as SYDVKM. This CDR3 has 16 residues. CDR3 sequence: CASRPPVGGSNTEAFF. The CDR3 DNA is TGTGCCAGCAGGCCACCTGTCGGAGGATCGAACACTGAAGCTTTCTTT.

The rearrangement uses TRBV7-3 and TRBJ2-6; D may be TRBD1 (5 bases). Germline CDR1 is SGHTA and CDR2 is FQGTGA. Trimming took 4 bases from V and 4 from J, leaving 11 bases between them. This CDR3 comprises 15 residues. DNA of the CDR3: TGTGCCAGCAGCTCTGACAGTACCGGGGCCAACGTCCTGACTTTC. Protein sequence: CASSSDSTGANVLTF.

The rearrangement joins TRBV5-4 to TRBJ2-1; 11 bases line up with TRBD2. The CDR3 covers 14 residues. V trimming: 5 bases; J trimming: 8 bases; junction bases outside the gene matches: 6. Per germline, CDR1 SGHNT and CDR2 YYREEE (reference sequence). CDR3: CASSLAGGLHEQFF. The CDR3 nucleotides are TGTGCCAGCAGTCTAGCGGGAGGTTTACATGAGCAGTTCTTC.

This clone was recorded a few times. This chain joins TRBV9 and TRBJ1-2, with 8 bases lining up with TRBD1. The CDR3 loop spans 16 amino acids. Germline V gene data show CDR1 as SGDLS and CDR2 as YYNGEE. V dropped 4 bases and J dropped 6; count of bases not matched to a gene: 14. The CDR3 DNA reads as TGTGCCAGCAGCCTCGGATGGGGGGGACAGGTCAATGGCTACACCTTC. This encodes CASSLGWGGQVNGYTF. Full variable domain (missing parts from reference TRBV9 and TRBJ1-2): DSGVTQTPKHLITATGQRVTLRCSPRSGDLSVYWYQQSLDQGLQFLIQYYNGEERAKGNILERFSAQQFPDLHSELNLSSLELGDSALYFCASSLGWGGQVNGYTFGSGTRLTVV.

The rearrangement links TRBV9 to TRBJ2-3; 12 bases match TRBD2. The CDR3 is made up of 18 amino acids. Germline CDR1 is SGDLS and CDR2 is YYNGEE. J lost 3 bases, V lost 6 bases, and 14 bases had no gene match. The CDR3 nucleotides read TGTGCCAGCACCCGGACTAGCGGGAATGTACGTGGTACAGATACGCAGTATTTT. This sequence encodes CASTRTSGNVRGTDTQYF.

The rearrangement joins TRBV6-1 to TRBJ2-1; TRBD1 might be the D (6 bases). Germline-derived CDR1 and CDR2 are MNHNS and SASEGT. The CDR3 runs to 15 residues. Trimming took 5 bases from V and 3 from J, leaving 14 bases between them. CDR3 in DNA: TGTGCCAGCAGTATGAGACCAGGGGTCTACAATGAGCAGTTCTTC. Amino acids: CASSMRPGVYNEQFF.

The CDR3 loop reads CASRLGSPRKAFF. Here the CDR3 DNA reads TGTGCCAGCAGGCTCGGGAGTCCTCGGAAAGCTTTCTTT. V is TRBV28 and J is TRBJ1-1; D gene ambiguous. The CDR3 loop spans 13 amino acids. Germline-derived CDR1 and CDR2 are MDHEN and SYDVKM. V gave up 6 bases and J gave up 9 bases, with 17 bases separating them.

The V gene is TRBV28, the J gene TRBJ2-1, with TRBD2 identical over 11 bases. With 3 bases clipped from V and 7 bases from J, the junction kept 8 bases outside the gene matches. The CDR3 sequence is 16 residues long. The germline V gene encodes CDR1 MDHEN and CDR2 SYDVKM. CDR3 loop: CASSFDLAGGWNEQFF. The CDR3 DNA follows: TGTGCCAGCAGTTTCGACCTAGCGGGAGGTTGGAATGAGCAGTTCTTC.

This chain joins TRBV7-3 and TRBJ2-3; 11 nucleotides agree with TRBD2. This CDR3 is 17 amino acids long. Germline V gene data show CDR1 as SGHTA and CDR2 as FQGTGA. V gave up 5 bases and J gave up 0 bases; unmatched junction bases: 7. CDR3 sequence: CASSQGLAGASTDTQYF. In DNA, the CDR3 is TGTGCCAGCAGCCAAGGACTAGCGGGTGCTAGCACAGATACGCAGTATTTT.

This chain links TRBV5-4 with TRBJ2-5, with D perhaps matching TRBD2 (6 bases). Germline V lookup: CDR1 SGHNT, CDR2 YYREEE (reference sequence). This CDR3 spans 14 amino acids. Between the trimmed V and J ends, which lost 5 bases and 1 base, there was a span of 12 bases. The CDR3 DNA reads as TGTGCCAGCAGAGACGCGGGACCCCAAGAGACCCAGTACTTC. It specifies CASRDAGPQETQYF.

The rearrangement uses TRBV2 and TRBJ1-1; D gene ambiguous. The CDR3 contains 17 residues. CDR1 and CDR2 from the germline V gene are SNHLY and FYNNEI. Trimming pared 8 bases from V and 5 bases from J, leaving 27 bases between. This CDR3 is CASSKRSIMGSRTEAFF. The DNA of the CDR3 is TGTGCCAGCTCCAAAAGGTCGATAATGGGTTCGAGGACTGAAGCTTTCTTT.

The gene calls are TRBV5-1 and TRBJ2-7; D may be TRBD2 (6 bases). Germline loops: CDR1 SGHRS, CDR2 YFSETQ. Trimming stripped 5 bases from V and 0 bases from J, with 15 bases between. The CDR3 loop spans 15 amino acids. Here the CDR3 DNA reads TGCGCCAGCAGGTCCGACACCGGGAGCTCCTACGAGCAGTACTTC. Protein: CASRSDTGSSYEQYF.

The V and J genes are TRBV15 and TRBJ2-3; 9 bases fit TRBD1. The CDR3 covers 15 residues. CDR1 LNHNV and CDR2 YYDKDF come from the germline V gene (reference sequence). J lost 4 bases, V lost 5 bases, and 7 bases had no gene match. This CDR3 is CATSPRDRAPDTQYF. The CDR3, as DNA: TGTGCCACCAGCCCAAGGGACAGGGCCCCAGATACGCAGTATTTT.

V usage is TRBV28 and J usage is TRBJ2-4, with D possibly being TRBD1 (6 bases). The CDR3 contains 17 residues. The V end lost 5 bases, the J end lost 0 bases, and 17 bases lay between the germline ends. Germline V gene sequence: CDR1 MDHEN, CDR2 SYDVKM. The CDR3 is CASSTRVDRLAKNIQYF. The CDR3 DNA follows: TGTGCCAGCAGTACACGGGTGGACAGACTAGCCAAAAACATTCAGTACTTC.

The genes are TRBV9 and TRBJ2-1, with 7 bases lining up with TRBD1. Germline V gives CDR1 SGDLS, CDR2 YYNGEE. The ends lost 2 bases at V and 4 bases at J; junction bases unmatched: 3. This CDR3 spans 14 amino acids. The CDR3 sequence is CASSVGQDYNEQFF. As DNA, the CDR3 is TGTGCCAGCAGCGTCGGACAGGATTACAATGAGCAGTTCTTC.

The chain has TRBV28 and TRBJ1-2; 8 positions agree with TRBD1. CDR3 length: 15 residues. V was pared by 5 bases and J by 2 bases, with 7 bases of the junction left unmatched. Germline V gives CDR1 MDHEN, CDR2 SYDVKM. In DNA form, the CDR3 reads TGTGCCAGCAGTAAACCCGGGACAGGCAACTATGGCTACACCTTC. This codes for CASSKPGTGNYGYTF.

CDR3 in amino acids: CATSPTGGGEKLFF. The CDR3 nucleotides read TGTGCCACCAGCCCTACGGGAGGGGGAGAAAAACTGTTTTTT. The chain has TRBV15 and TRBJ1-4; TRBD1 might be the D (6 bases). CDR1 and CDR2 from the germline V gene are LNHNV and YYDKDF (reference sequence). The V gene lost 5 bases and the J gene lost 8 bases, with 15 bases spanning the gap. The CDR3 contains 14 residues. Combining the CDR3 with reference TRBV15 and TRBJ1-4 gives the whole variable domain DAMVIQNPRYQVTQFGKPVTLSCSQTLNHNVMYWYQQKSSQAPKLLFHYYDKDFNNEADTPDNFQSRRPNTSFCFLDIRSPGLGDTAMYLCATSPTGGGEKLFFGSGTQLSVL.

V gene TRBV30 combines with J gene TRBJ1-5; tentative D call: TRBD1 (5 bases). The ends were cut back, 3 bases at V and 1 base at J, with 7 bases in the middle. The CDR3 consists of 13 residues. In germline, CDR1 is GTSNPN, CDR2 SVGIG (reference sequence). This chain's CDR3 is CAWRAGSNQPQHF. CDR3 DNA: TGTGCCTGGAGAGCAGGGAGCAATCAGCCCCAGCATTTT. Using reference TRBV30 and TRBJ1-5 for the parts outside the CDR3, the full variable domain is SQTIHQWPATLVQPVGSPLSLECTVEGTSNPNLYWYRQAAGRGLQLLFYSVGIGQISSEVPQNLSASRPQDRQFILSSKKLLLSDSGFYLCAWRAGSNQPQHFGDGTRLSIL.

V and J are TRBV10-1 and TRBJ1-1; 7 bases are a match to TRBD1. The CDR3 sequence is 15 residues long. Germline values: CDR1 WNHNN, CDR2 SYGVQD (reference sequence). J lost 1 base, V lost 2 bases, and 4 bases had no gene match. The CDR3 here is CASSEGGTENTEAFF. The CDR3 DNA reads as TGCGCCAGCAGTGAGGGGGGGACAGAGAACACTGAAGCTTTCTTT.

The chain is built from TRBV25-1 and TRBJ1-3; TRBD1 aligns across 9 bases. The CDR3 length is 16 residues. Germline CDR1 MGHDK, CDR2 SYGVNS. Trimming cost V 5 bases and J 0 bases; bases outside gene matches: 5. CDR3 nucleotides: TGTGCCAGCAGTTCCCGACAGGGGGTCTCTGGAAACACCATATATTTT. Protein sequence: CASSSRQGVSGNTIYF.

The V gene is TRBV11-3, the J gene TRBJ2-7; D is unclear. The V and J ends lost 5 bases and 0 bases respectively, with 8 bases between them. Germline loops: CDR1 SGHNT, CDR2 YENEEA. This CDR3 spans 13 amino acids. CDR3 sequence reads: CASSRAGSYEQYF. In nucleotides, the CDR3 is TGTGCCAGCAGCCGAGCTGGCTCCTACGAGCAGTACTTC.

The CDR3 nucleotides are TGCGCCAGCAGCCCTAGCGGGAACCAAGAGACCCAGTACTTC. Its translation is CASSPSGNQETQYF. The rearrangement links TRBV5-1 to TRBJ2-5, with TRBD2 identical over 9 bases. J was trimmed by 0 bases and V by 4 bases; bases with no gene match: 1. The CDR3 is 14 residues long. Germline V CDR1 and CDR2: SGHRS, YFSETQ. Full variable domain (missing parts from reference TRBV5-1 and TRBJ2-5): KAGVTQTPRYLIKTRGQQVTLSCSPISGHRSVSWYQQTPGQGLQFLFEYFSETQRNKGNFPGRFSGRQFSNSRSEMNVSTLELGDSALYLCASSPSGNQETQYFGPGTRLLVL.

This clone was recorded only once. In DNA form, the CDR3 reads TGTGCCAGCAGCTTAGGTGGGGAGGAGCGAACAGATACGCAGTATTTT. Translating it yields CASSLGGEERTDTQYF. The gene calls are TRBV11-2 and TRBJ2-3, with D maybe TRBD2 (6 bases). The CDR3 loop spans 16 amino acids. Trimming shortened V by 1 base and J by 3 bases, and 14 bases separated the two germline ends. CDR1 is SGHAT, CDR2 FQNNGV, per germline.

The genes are TRBV5-1 and TRBJ2-4, with D possibly TRBD2 on 6 matching bases. Trimming cost V 4 bases and J 12 bases, with 14 bases left between them. The CDR3 contains 12 residues. Germline CDR1 SGHRS, CDR2 YFSETQ. The CDR3: CASSHPGGDQYF. CDR3 DNA sequence: TGCGCCAGCAGCCACCCGGGCGGGGATCAGTACTTC.

The V gene is TRBV2, the J gene TRBJ1-5; possible D gene TRBD1, 5 bases. The germline CDR1 and CDR2 sequences are SNHLY and FYNNEI. V lost 8 bases to trimming and J lost 7 bases, with 15 bases between them. The CDR3 runs to 13 residues. CDR3 coding DNA: TGTGCCAGCTGGATGGGGGGGTGGCAGCCCCAGCATTTT. Encoded protein: CASWMGGWQPQHF. Based on the CDR3 plus reference TRBV2 and TRBJ1-5, the full variable domain is EPEVTQTPSHQVTQMGQEVILRCVPISNHLYFYWYRQILGQKVEFLVSFYNNEISEKSEIFDDQFSVERPDGSNFTLKIRSTKLEDSAMYFCASWMGGWQPQHFGDGTRLSIL.

The chain carries TRBV6-5 and TRBJ1-4, with a tentative D call TRBD1 (5 bases). Germline CDR1 is MNHEY and CDR2 is SVGAGI. Between the trimmed V and J ends, which lost 6 bases and 4 bases, there was a span of 9 bases. This CDR3 contains 13 residues. DNA for the CDR3: TGTGCCAGCAGAAACGGGGGTAATGAAAAACTGTTTTTT. Amino acid sequence: CASRNGGNEKLFF.

CDR3 DNA sequence: TGTGCCAGCTCACCAGGGGGCGCGGGCAATCAGCCCCAGCATTTT. This gives the protein CASSPGGAGNQPQHF. This chain uses TRBV18 with TRBJ1-5; the D gene is possibly TRBD1 (6 bases). CDR1 is KGHSH, CDR2 LQKENI, per germline. The V and J ends lost 2 bases and 2 bases respectively, with 10 bases between them. CDR3 length: 15 residues.

The chain recombines TRBV19 with TRBJ2-3; 8 bases align to TRBD1. This CDR3 is built from 14 residues. CDR1 and CDR2 from the germline V gene are LNHDA and SQIVND (reference sequence). The V segment lost 10 bases and the J segment 2 bases; nucleotides outside the gene matches: 8. The CDR3 DNA is TGTGCCACCGGGGACAGGATAATCACAGATACGCAGTATTTT. This sequence encodes CATGDRIITDTQYF.